A selection of T cell receptor beta chains follows, all from one sample in a study of cytomegalovirus exposure and HLA in healthy donors. Only in-frame clones appear in the TCRdb table, and some are missing; sequencing was by immunoSEQ multiplex PCR. The sample comprises roughly 150,000 clones, around 80% of which are singletons, and around 2.4% rests with the top ten. Sequencing was done on a sample of PBMCs. The source is a female donor in good health and CMV-seronegative. Both conserved end residues are part of each CDR3. The order of the fields is CDR3 DNA, CDR3 protein, clone size, J gene, V gene, D gene. The D gene is left open where the match is weak. Clone sizes are given selectively: once, few, many, or a class where the clone is expanded.

CDR3nt: TGTTCCAGCAGACCCTCTCGGGACAGGGAGAACTATGGCTACACCTTC
CDR3aa: CSSRPSRDRENYGYTF
abundance: -
j_gene: TRBJ1-2
v_gene: TRBV7-9
d_gene: TRBD1

CDR3nt: TGTGCCAGCAGTTACCGCGACGGGGAGCTGTTTTTT
CDR3aa: CASSYRDGELFF
abundance: few
j_gene: TRBJ2-2
v_gene: TRBV5-4
d_gene: -

CDR3nt: TGTGCCAGCAGCCCTACAGGGATCTACGAGCAGTACTTC
CDR3aa: CASSPTGIYEQYF
abundance: -
j_gene: TRBJ2-7
v_gene: TRBV7-9
d_gene: -

CDR3nt: TGTGCCAGCAGTTACAATAAGGAGACAGGGGGCCAGCCCCAGCATTTT
CDR3aa: CASSYNKETGGQPQHF
abundance: -
j_gene: TRBJ1-5
v_gene: TRBV6-6
d_gene: TRBD1

CDR3nt: TGTGCCAGCAGCTTAATGGGGGGGCTAGCGGGCACAGATACGCAGTATTTT
CDR3aa: CASSLMGGLAGTDTQYF
abundance: -
j_gene: TRBJ2-3
v_gene: TRBV7-2
d_gene: -

CDR3nt: TGTGCCAGCATAAGCGGGAGCCCCTACAATGAGCAGTTCTTC
CDR3aa: CASISGSPYNEQFF
abundance: -
j_gene: TRBJ2-1
v_gene: TRBV2
d_gene: TRBD2

CDR3nt: TGTGCCAGCAGTTACTGGAGCGGAACTAGCACAGATACGCAGTATTTT
CDR3aa: CASSYWSGTSTDTQYF
abundance: -
j_gene: TRBJ2-3
v_gene: TRBV6-6
d_gene: -

CDR3nt: TGTGCCAGCAGCGTAGGAGACAGGGGATTCCCAGAGACCCAGTACTTC
CDR3aa: CASSVGDRGFPETQYF
abundance: -
j_gene: TRBJ2-5
v_gene: TRBV9
d_gene: TRBD1

CDR3nt: TGTGCCATCAGTGAGTCGACTCGCCCAGCCCACTATGGCTACACCTTC
CDR3aa: CAISESTRPAHYGYTF
abundance: few
j_gene: TRBJ1-2
v_gene: TRBV10-3
d_gene: -

CDR3nt: TGTGCCAGCAGCATCCGGACAGTCGAGCAGTACTTC
CDR3aa: CASSIRTVEQYF
abundance: -
j_gene: TRBJ2-7
v_gene: TRBV5-6
d_gene: -

CDR3nt: TGTGCCAGCAGCCAAGCGGGACTAGCGGGGGGCCTAGAGACCCAGTACTTC
CDR3aa: CASSQAGLAGGLETQYF
abundance: -
j_gene: TRBJ2-5
v_gene: TRBV4-2
d_gene: TRBD2

CDR3nt: TGTGCCAGCAGTGACTCTAGCGGGAGGGGGAATGAGCAGTTCTTC
CDR3aa: CASSDSSGRGNEQFF
abundance: -
j_gene: TRBJ2-1
v_gene: TRBV6-4
d_gene: TRBD2

CDR3nt: TGCGCCAGCAGTGGGGGACAGGGGGGTCAGCCCCAGCATTTT
CDR3aa: CASSGGQGGQPQHF
abundance: -
j_gene: TRBJ1-5
v_gene: TRBV10-1
d_gene: TRBD1

CDR3nt: TGTGCCAGCAGGCGTAGCGGGAGGACAGATACGCAGTATTTT
CDR3aa: CASRRSGRTDTQYF
abundance: few
j_gene: TRBJ2-3
v_gene: TRBV27
d_gene: TRBD2

CDR3nt: TGCGCCAGCAATCCGGGACAGGACACAAATACGCAGTATTTT
CDR3aa: CASNPGQDTNTQYF
abundance: once
j_gene: TRBJ2-3
v_gene: TRBV10-2
d_gene: TRBD1

CDR3nt: TGCGCCAGCAGCTTGTTTGTCCGGGAGCTCTACAATGAGCAGTTCTTC
CDR3aa: CASSLFVRELYNEQFF
abundance: -
j_gene: TRBJ2-1
v_gene: TRBV5-1
d_gene: -

CDR3nt: TGTGCCAGCAGCCGAGGACTAGCGGGAGGTTTCGGTGAGCAGTTCTTC
CDR3aa: CASSRGLAGGFGEQFF
abundance: few
j_gene: TRBJ2-1
v_gene: TRBV11-3
d_gene: TRBD2

CDR3nt: TGTGCCACCAGCAGAGGGGACAGGAATGAGCAGTTCTTC
CDR3aa: CATSRGDRNEQFF
abundance: -
j_gene: TRBJ2-1
v_gene: TRBV15
d_gene: TRBD1

CDR3nt: TGTGCCAGCAGTGTTGGGGGGGAGAGCAATCAGCCCCAGCATTTT
CDR3aa: CASSVGGESNQPQHF
abundance: -
j_gene: TRBJ1-5
v_gene: TRBV2
d_gene: -

CDR3nt: TGTGCCAGCAGCTTAGGGACTAGCGGGACCACCTACGAGCAGTACTTC
CDR3aa: CASSLGTSGTTYEQYF
abundance: -
j_gene: TRBJ2-7
v_gene: TRBV7-2
d_gene: TRBD2

CDR3nt: TGTGCCAGCAGCGGTGGACTAGCGGGAGGTAGCAATGAGCAGTTCTTC
CDR3aa: CASSGGLAGGSNEQFF
abundance: -
j_gene: TRBJ2-1
v_gene: TRBV7-2
d_gene: TRBD2

CDR3nt: TGTGCCAGCAGTTACGAAGGCCTGGAGACCGGGGGGCTGTTTTTT
CDR3aa: CASSYEGLETGGLFF
abundance: -
j_gene: TRBJ2-2
v_gene: TRBV6-5
d_gene: -

CDR3nt: TGTGCCAGCAGCGTTACCGGGACTAGCGGATATACGCAGTATTTT
CDR3aa: CASSVTGTSGYTQYF
abundance: -
j_gene: TRBJ2-3
v_gene: TRBV28
d_gene: TRBD2

CDR3nt: TGTGCCAGCAGCCAACCCAAGCGCGGTTCTGGAGAGACCCAGTACTTC
CDR3aa: CASSQPKRGSGETQYF
abundance: -
j_gene: TRBJ2-5
v_gene: TRBV4-2
d_gene: -

CDR3nt: TGTGCCTGGAGCTCAGACAGTTCTTACGAGCAGTACTTC
CDR3aa: CAWSSDSSYEQYF
abundance: -
j_gene: TRBJ2-7
v_gene: TRBV30
d_gene: -

CDR3nt: TGTGCCAGCAGTTCCGGGACAGGGGGGTATCAGCCCCAGCATTTT
CDR3aa: CASSSGTGGYQPQHF
abundance: few
j_gene: TRBJ1-5
v_gene: TRBV28
d_gene: TRBD1

CDR3nt: TGTGCCTGGGCTCGGTATGGCTACACCTTC
CDR3aa: CAWARYGYTF
abundance: -
j_gene: TRBJ1-2
v_gene: TRBV30
d_gene: -

CDR3nt: TGTGCCAGCAGCTTAGGGCTCCCTAGCACCGGGGAGCTGTTTTTT
CDR3aa: CASSLGLPSTGELFF
abundance: -
j_gene: TRBJ2-2
v_gene: TRBV7-2
d_gene: -

CDR3nt: TGTGCCAGCAGTTGGGGACAGGGGGTGGAAGCTTTCTTT
CDR3aa: CASSWGQGVEAFF
abundance: -
j_gene: TRBJ1-1
v_gene: TRBV6-6
d_gene: TRBD1

CDR3nt: TGTGCCAGCAGCTTAGCGGCCTACACCGGGGAGCTGTTTTTT
CDR3aa: CASSLAAYTGELFF
abundance: once
j_gene: TRBJ2-2
v_gene: TRBV7-9
d_gene: -

CDR3nt: TGTGCCAGCAGCTTAACGGGGTTAGCGGGTAGGGAGACCCAGTACTTC
CDR3aa: CASSLTGLAGRETQYF
abundance: -
j_gene: TRBJ2-5
v_gene: TRBV7-3
d_gene: TRBD2

CDR3nt: TGTGCTAGCAGCTTACAGGGGCCCACTGAAGCTTTCTTT
CDR3aa: CASSLQGPTEAFF
abundance: -
j_gene: TRBJ1-1
v_gene: TRBV7-7
d_gene: TRBD1

CDR3nt: TGCGCCAGCAGCCAACTACTCGTCTCTGGGGCCAACGTCCTGACTTTC
CDR3aa: CASSQLLVSGANVLTF
abundance: -
j_gene: TRBJ2-6
v_gene: TRBV4-3
d_gene: -

CDR3nt: TGTGCCAGCAGCGGCTCTAGGCGGGGCCTGGATACGCAGTATTTT
CDR3aa: CASSGSRRGLDTQYF
abundance: once
j_gene: TRBJ2-3
v_gene: TRBV2
d_gene: -

CDR3nt: TGTGCCAGCAGTTCCCGCGCGAGAGCGAATGAGCAGTTCTTC
CDR3aa: CASSSRARANEQFF
abundance: -
j_gene: TRBJ2-1
v_gene: TRBV27
d_gene: -

CDR3nt: TGTGCCAGCAGTAGAGGGAATTTCCAAGAGACCCAGTACTTC
CDR3aa: CASSRGNFQETQYF
abundance: -
j_gene: TRBJ2-5
v_gene: TRBV7-9
d_gene: -

CDR3nt: TGTGCCAGCAGTCGGACTAGCGGGAGGGCGTGGTTCTTC
CDR3aa: CASSRTSGRAWFF
abundance: -
j_gene: TRBJ2-1
v_gene: TRBV28
d_gene: TRBD2

CDR3nt: TGCAGCGTTGGGACACGTAATAACTATGGCTACACCTTC
CDR3aa: CSVGTRNNYGYTF
abundance: -
j_gene: TRBJ1-2
v_gene: TRBV29-1
d_gene: -

CDR3nt: TGTGCCAGCAGCTTACAGGGGGCAGGGCAGCCCCAGCATTTT
CDR3aa: CASSLQGAGQPQHF
abundance: -
j_gene: TRBJ1-5
v_gene: TRBV7-2
d_gene: TRBD1

CDR3nt: TGTGCCAGTAATTCGGCCTACGAGCAGTACTTC
CDR3aa: CASNSAYEQYF
abundance: -
j_gene: TRBJ2-7
v_gene: TRBV19
d_gene: -

CDR3nt: TGTGCCAGCAGTACCCCCAGGGGAGGGGCCTATGGCTACACCTTC
CDR3aa: CASSTPRGGAYGYTF
abundance: -
j_gene: TRBJ1-2
v_gene: TRBV6-5
d_gene: -